This T cell receptor beta chain was sequenced in a study of blood T cell repertoires in COVID-19. This table comes from immunoSEQ multiplex PCR, and its TCRdb copy is limited to in-frame clones, with some not included. The top ten hold 2.5% to 3.5% of the sample, which has some 350,000 clones, 87% seen once. Between the trimmed V and J ends, which lost 1 base and 2 bases, there was a span of 12 bases. The CDR3 covers 15 residues. Germline V gene lookup returns CDR1 SQVTM and CDR2 ANQGSEA. The specimen sequenced was PBMCs or T cells enriched from blood (not recorded which). The receptor's source is a woman in her twenties or thirties who had recovered from COVID-19. The V and J genes are TRBV29-1 and TRBJ2-1, with D perhaps TRBD2 (6 bases). The CDR3 spells CSVEGLRGAYNEQFF. In DNA, the CDR3 is TGCAGCGTTGAAGGGTTGCGGGGAGCCTACAATGAGCAGTTCTTC.